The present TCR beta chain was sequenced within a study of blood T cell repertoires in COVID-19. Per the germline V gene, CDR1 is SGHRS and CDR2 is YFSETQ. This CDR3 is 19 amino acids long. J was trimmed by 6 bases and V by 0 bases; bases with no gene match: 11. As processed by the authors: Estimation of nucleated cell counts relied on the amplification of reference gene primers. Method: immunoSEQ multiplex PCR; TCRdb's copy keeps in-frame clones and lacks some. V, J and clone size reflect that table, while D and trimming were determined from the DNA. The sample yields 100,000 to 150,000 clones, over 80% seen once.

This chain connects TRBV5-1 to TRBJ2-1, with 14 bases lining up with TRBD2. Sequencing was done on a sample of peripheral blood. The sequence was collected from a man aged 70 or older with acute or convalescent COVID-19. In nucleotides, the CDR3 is TGCGCCAGCAGCTTGGGACTAGCGGGGGGGCTTTTCTCGTCCAATGAGCAGTTCTTC. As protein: CASSLGLAGGLFSSNEQFF.